This is a list of T cell receptor beta chains from one sample in a study of technical replicates of blood from several donors. The repertoire was sequenced with immunoSEQ multiplex PCR; TCRdb's copy has only in-frame clones and lacks some. The data show about 73,000 clones, 93% seen once. Sequencing was carried out using T cells isolated from PBMCs. These TCRs come from a human donor in good health. The CDR3 runs from the conserved cysteine through the conserved F or W. D genes are given only for firm matches. For some rows the clone size is stated as once, few or many, or as a class when expanded; others skip it.

J | D | V | size | CDR3 | DNA
TRBJ1-6 | . | TRBV7-9 | . | CAILRPGSPLHF | TGTGCCATCCTTCGCCCAGGGTCACCCCTCCACTTT
TRBJ2-7 | TRBD2 | TRBV6-1 | . | CASQDGTSGSYEQYF | TGTGCCAGCCAAGACGGGACTAGCGGGAGCTACGAGCAGTACTTC
TRBJ2-7 | TRBD2 | TRBV19 | . | CASSTAAGRTYEQYF | TGTGCCAGTAGTACCGCAGCGGGACGAACCTACGAGCAGTACTTC
TRBJ2-7 | TRBD2 | TRBV5-1 | . | CASSPLAGSSYEQYF | TGCGCCAGCTCACCGCTAGCGGGTTCATCCTACGAGCAGTACTTC
TRBJ2-1 | . | TRBV7-3 | . | CASSLVESNEQFF | TGTGCCAGCAGCTTAGTGGAGAGCAATGAGCAGTTCTTC
TRBJ1-1 | TRBD1 | TRBV5-1 | . | CASSSPPGRGTGGTEAFF | TGCGCCAGCAGCTCACCCCCCGGACGTGGGACAGGGGGCACTGAAGCTTTCTTT
TRBJ2-1 | TRBD2 | TRBV30 | . | CAWHPSGASGFF | TGTGCCTGGCATCCTAGCGGGGCGTCTGGGTTCTTC
TRBJ2-7 | TRBD1 | TRBV30 | . | CAWSGRDRVHEQYF | TGTGCCTGGAGTGGCCGGGACAGGGTGCACGAGCAGTACTTC
TRBJ2-1 | . | TRBV27 | . | CASSLLSEQFF | TGTGCCAGCAGTCTCCTTAGCGAGCAGTTCTTC
TRBJ1-1 | TRBD1 | TRBV6-6 | once | CASRQGVSTEAFF | TGTGCCAGCAGACAGGGGGTGAGCACTGAAGCTTTCTTT
TRBJ1-2 | . | TRBV10-2 | . | CASRGARYLNYGYTF | TGCGCCAGCAGGGGAGCTAGATATCTTAACTATGGCTACACCTTC
TRBJ1-5 | . | TRBV6-5 | once | CASSYRMGRNQPQHF | TGTGCCAGCAGTTACCGGATGGGGCGCAATCAGCCCCAGCATTTT
TRBJ1-1 | TRBD1 | TRBV6-5 | . | CASSYGQGVTEAFF | TGTGCCAGCAGTTACGGACAGGGCGTCACTGAAGCTTTCTTT
TRBJ2-1 | . | TRBV7-6 | . | CASSRGQSYNEQFF | TGTGCCAGCAGCAGAGGACAGTCGTACAATGAGCAGTTCTTC
TRBJ1-4 | . | TRBV11-3 | . | CASSCTGLGEKLFF | TGTGCCAGCAGCTGTACAGGGCTGGGTGAAAAACTGTTTTTT
TRBJ2-5 | . | TRBV18 | . | CASSPIYTETQYF | TGTGCCAGCTCACCTATTTACACGGAGACCCAGTACTTC
TRBJ2-1 | TRBD1 | TRBV14 | . | CASSQPTGIPLTYNEQFF | TGTGCCAGCAGCCAACCGACAGGGATTCCTCTAACCTACAATGAGCAGTTCTTC
TRBJ2-7 | . | TRBV27 | . | CASSLRLTGVGRYEQYF | TGTGCCAGCAGTTTACGGCTCACGGGGGTGGGGAGGTACGAGCAGTACTTC
TRBJ1-3 | . | TRBV6-5 | once | CASSYSVGSSGNTIYF | TGTGCCAGCAGTTACAGCGTAGGGAGCTCTGGAAACACCATATATTTT
TRBJ2-7 | . | TRBV10-3 | . | CAISDPDRRGSEQYF | TGTGCCATCAGTGACCCCGACAGGCGAGGATCCGAGCAGTACTTC
TRBJ1-5 | . | TRBV6-5 | once | CASSYSAGSNQPQHF | TGTGCCAGCAGTTACTCGGCGGGTAGCAATCAGCCCCAGCATTTT
TRBJ2-3 | TRBD2 | TRBV29-1 | once | CSALSGVSTDTQYF | TGCAGCGCCCTAAGCGGGGTTAGCACAGATACGCAGTATTTT
TRBJ2-1 | . | TRBV28 | . | CASTLGIGEKGPNNEQFF | TGTGCCAGCACCCTTGGAATAGGAGAAAAAGGTCCGAACAATGAGCAGTTCTTC
TRBJ2-3 | . | TRBV2 | . | CASSERLGAGTDTQYF | TGTGCCAGCAGTGAGAGGTTGGGGGCCGGGACAGATACGCAGTATTTT
TRBJ2-1 | TRBD2 | TRBV5-1 | . | CASSLEGLAAHEQFF | TGCGCCAGCAGCTTGGAAGGACTAGCGGCACATGAGCAGTTCTTC
TRBJ2-3 | . | TRBV4-1 | . | CASSQYSDSRGADTQYF | TGCGCCAGCAGCCAATACTCGGACAGCCGTGGGGCAGATACGCAGTATTTT
TRBJ1-1 | . | TRBV10-1 | . | CASSELQGAEAFF | TGCGCCAGCAGTGAGTTACAGGGCGCTGAAGCTTTCTTT
TRBJ1-2 | . | TRBV6-5 | . | CASSYGRGYTF | TGTGCCAGCAGTTACGGGAGAGGCTACACCTTC
TRBJ2-1 | . | TRBV7-3 | . | CASSLGVGSYNEQFF | TGTGCCAGCAGCTTAGGAGTCGGCTCCTACAATGAGCAGTTCTTC
TRBJ2-1 | . | TRBV2 | . | CASSVTSYNEQFF | TGTGCCAGCAGTGTGACTAGCTACAATGAGCAGTTCTTC
TRBJ1-1 | . | TRBV10-3 | . | CAISRNTEAFF | TGTGCCATCAGCCGGAACACTGAAGCTTTCTTT
TRBJ2-7 | TRBD2 | TRBV19 | . | CASTPSGASSYEQYF | TGTGCCAGTACCCCAAGCGGGGCTAGCTCCTACGAGCAGTACTTC
TRBJ2-2 | . | TRBV11-3 | . | CASSVAGAGELFF | TGTGCCAGCAGTGTTGCAGGGGCCGGGGAGCTGTTTTTT
TRBJ2-3 | . | TRBV11-2 | . | CASSLTRASTDTQYF | TGTGCCAGCAGCTTAACCAGGGCTAGCACAGATACGCAGTATTTT
TRBJ2-4 | TRBD2 | TRBV4-2 | . | CASSQDPVRGGLRNIQYF | TGTGCCAGCAGCCAAGATCCGGTTCGGGGGGGCCTTAGAAACATTCAGTACTTC
TRBJ2-2 | TRBD2 | TRBV7-9 | . | CASSLESAGGLSGELFF | TGTGCCAGCAGCTTAGAATCGGCGGGAGGGCTATCCGGGGAGCTGTTTTTT
TRBJ2-7 | TRBD2 | TRBV10-3 | . | CAITGLAGGVEQYF | TGTGCCATCACGGGACTAGCGGGAGGGGTCGAGCAGTACTTC
TRBJ2-7 | . | TRBV5-5 | . | CASSWALNYEQYF | TGTGCCAGCAGCTGGGCCCTGAACTACGAGCAGTACTTC
TRBJ2-1 | TRBD1 | TRBV18 | . | CASSRGDRGLNEQFF | TGTGCCAGCTCACGCGGGGACAGGGGGCTAAATGAGCAGTTCTTC
TRBJ2-7 | . | TRBV6-1 | once | CASSEVAKSYEQYF | TGTGCCAGCAGTGAAGTGGCAAAAAGCTACGAGCAGTACTTC
TRBJ1-2 | TRBD1 | TRBV6-5 | . | CASRRGQGNGYTF | TGTGCCAGCAGGAGGGGACAGGGGAATGGCTACACCTTC
TRBJ2-7 | TRBD2 | TRBV7-9 | . | CASSRPGTSGYEQYF | TGTGCCAGCAGCCGACCCGGGACTAGCGGGTACGAGCAGTACTTC
TRBJ2-3 | TRBD2 | TRBV6-4 | . | CASSDWTSGSTDTQYF | TGTGCCAGCAGTGACTGGACTAGCGGGAGCACAGATACGCAGTATTTT
TRBJ2-5 | TRBD2 | TRBV5-1 | . | CASSFGGGETQYF | TGCGCCAGCAGCTTCGGCGGGGGAGAGACCCAGTACTTC
TRBJ1-1 | . | TRBV2 | . | CASSGESNTEAFF | TGTGCCAGCAGTGGTGAGTCTAACACTGAAGCTTTCTTT
TRBJ2-2 | . | TRBV5-1 | once | CASSLDSLVTGELFF | TGCGCCAGCTCGTTGGATAGTCTAGTGACCGGGGAGCTGTTTTTT
TRBJ1-1 | TRBD1 | TRBV14 | . | CASSQDFLDRGKGRTEAFF | TGTGCCAGCAGCCAAGATTTCCTTGACAGGGGAAAGGGAAGGACTGAAGCTTTCTTT
TRBJ2-6 | . | TRBV19 | . | CASSSTGKGANVLTF | TGTGCCAGTAGTAGTACAGGGAAAGGGGCCAACGTCCTGACTTTC
TRBJ1-1 | TRBD1 | TRBV7-9 | . | CASSAQGQGNSEAFF | TGTGCCAGCAGCGCCCAGGGACAGGGGAATTCTGAAGCTTTCTTT
TRBJ2-7 | . | TRBV2 | few | CASRQQYEQYF | TGTGCCAGCAGGCAACAATACGAGCAGTACTTC
TRBJ1-1 | . | TRBV19 | few | CASMGGTEAFF | TGTGCCAGTATGGGGGGCACTGAAGCTTTCTTT
TRBJ2-7 | . | TRBV6-1 | once | CASSETGRGYEQYF | TGTGCCAGCAGTGAAACGGGCAGGGGCTACGAGCAGTACTTC
TRBJ2-2 | TRBD2 | TRBV18 | once | CASSLRRGSGGDTGELFF | TGTGCCAGCTCACTCCGCAGGGGTAGCGGGGGGGACACCGGGGAGCTGTTTTTT
TRBJ1-6 | TRBD1 | TRBV7-6 | . | CASSSRTGSSPLHF | TGTGCCAGCAGCTCCCGGACAGGGAGTTCACCCCTCCACTTT
TRBJ1-2 | TRBD1 | TRBV19 | . | CASRKQGVGYGYTF | TGTGCCAGTAGAAAACAGGGGGTTGGCTATGGCTACACCTTC
TRBJ2-1 | TRBD1 | TRBV11-2 | . | CATRFRGQLYDSYNEQFF | TGTGCCACCAGATTTAGGGGACAGCTCTATGACTCCTACAATGAGCAGTTCTTC
TRBJ2-5 | TRBD2 | TRBV30 | . | CAWTDGSGGAGQETQYF | TGTGCCTGGACCGACGGAAGCGGGGGGGCCGGACAAGAGACCCAGTACTTC
TRBJ2-2 | TRBD2 | TRBV2 | . | CASSEMGLAGGYTGELFF | TGTGCCAGCAGTGAAATGGGACTAGCGGGAGGATACACCGGGGAGCTGTTTTTT